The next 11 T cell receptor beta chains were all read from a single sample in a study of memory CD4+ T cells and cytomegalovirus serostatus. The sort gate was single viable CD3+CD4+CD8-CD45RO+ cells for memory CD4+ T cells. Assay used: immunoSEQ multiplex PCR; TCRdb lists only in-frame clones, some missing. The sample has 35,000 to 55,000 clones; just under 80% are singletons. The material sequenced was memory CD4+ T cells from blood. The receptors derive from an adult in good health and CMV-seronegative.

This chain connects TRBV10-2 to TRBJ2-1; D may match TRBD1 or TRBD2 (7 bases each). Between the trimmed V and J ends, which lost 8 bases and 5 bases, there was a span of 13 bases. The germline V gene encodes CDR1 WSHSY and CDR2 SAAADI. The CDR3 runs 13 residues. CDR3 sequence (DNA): TGCGCCAGCCGCAGGGGGGGGGACAATGAGCAGTTCTTC. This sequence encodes CASRRGGDNEQFF.

CDR3 coding DNA: TGTGCCAGCAGTGAGATGGGGGGGCGGAGCAATCAGCCCCAGCATTTT. Encoded protein: CASSEMGGRSNQPQHF. The chain carries TRBV2 and TRBJ1-5; weak D call: TRBD1 (6 bases). This CDR3 is 16 amino acids long. The germline V and J ends were trimmed by 3 bases and 1 base, with 13 bases remaining between them. Germline CDR1 SNHLY, CDR2 FYNNEI.

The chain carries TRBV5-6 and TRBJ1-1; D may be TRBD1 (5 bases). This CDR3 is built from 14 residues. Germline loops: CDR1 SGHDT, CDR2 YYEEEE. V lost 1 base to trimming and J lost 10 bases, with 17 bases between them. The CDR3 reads CASSLSRLLGTAFF. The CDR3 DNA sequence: TGTGCCAGCAGCTTGAGCAGACTCCTGGGGACAGCTTTCTTT.

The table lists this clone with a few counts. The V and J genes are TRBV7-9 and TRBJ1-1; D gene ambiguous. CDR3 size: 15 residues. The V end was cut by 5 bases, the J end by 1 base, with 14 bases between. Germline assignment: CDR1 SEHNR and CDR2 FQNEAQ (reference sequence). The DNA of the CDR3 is TGTGCCAGCAGCCAAGCCGAGACGGCGAACACTGAAGCTTTCTTT. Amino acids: CASSQAETANTEAFF.

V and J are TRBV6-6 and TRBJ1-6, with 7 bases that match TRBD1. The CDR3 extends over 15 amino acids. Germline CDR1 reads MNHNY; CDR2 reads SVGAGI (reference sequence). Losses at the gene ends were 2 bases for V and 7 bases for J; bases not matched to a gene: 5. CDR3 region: CASSYEGRGNSPLHF. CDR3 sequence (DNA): TGTGCCAGCAGTTACGAGGGCAGGGGGAATTCACCCCTCCACTTT.

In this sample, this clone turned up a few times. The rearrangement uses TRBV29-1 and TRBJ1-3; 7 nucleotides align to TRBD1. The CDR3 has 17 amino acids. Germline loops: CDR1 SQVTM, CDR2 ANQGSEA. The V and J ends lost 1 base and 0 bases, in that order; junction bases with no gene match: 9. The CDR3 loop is CSVEAPERDSSGNTIYF. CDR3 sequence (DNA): TGCAGCGTTGAAGCCCCAGAAAGGGACAGCTCTGGAAACACCATATATTTT.

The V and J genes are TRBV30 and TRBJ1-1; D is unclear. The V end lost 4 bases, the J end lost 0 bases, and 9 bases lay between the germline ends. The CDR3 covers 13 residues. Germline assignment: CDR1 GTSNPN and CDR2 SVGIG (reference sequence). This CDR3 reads CAWNIGLNTEAFF. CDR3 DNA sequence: TGTGCCTGGAATATCGGGCTGAACACTGAAGCTTTCTTT.

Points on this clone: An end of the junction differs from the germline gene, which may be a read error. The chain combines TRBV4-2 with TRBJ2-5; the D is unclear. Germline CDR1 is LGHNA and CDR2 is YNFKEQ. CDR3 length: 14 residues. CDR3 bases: TGTGCCAGCAGCCATCGTGGCACCCAAGACACCCAGTACTTC. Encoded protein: CASSHRGTQDTQYF.

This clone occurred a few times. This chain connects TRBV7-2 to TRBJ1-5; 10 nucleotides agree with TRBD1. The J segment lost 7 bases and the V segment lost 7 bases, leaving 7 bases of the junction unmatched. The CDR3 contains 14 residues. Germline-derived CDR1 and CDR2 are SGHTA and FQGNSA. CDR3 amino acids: CASKEGTGDQPQHF. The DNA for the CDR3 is TGTGCCAGCAAGGAAGGGACAGGGGACCAGCCCCAGCATTTT.

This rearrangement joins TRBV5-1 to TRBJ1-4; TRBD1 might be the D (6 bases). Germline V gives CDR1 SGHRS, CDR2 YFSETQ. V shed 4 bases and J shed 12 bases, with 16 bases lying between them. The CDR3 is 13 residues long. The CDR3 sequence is CASSPPGQSELFF. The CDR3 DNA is TGCGCCAGCAGCCCCCCGGGACAAAGCGAACTGTTTTTT. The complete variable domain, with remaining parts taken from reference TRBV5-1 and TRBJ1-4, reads KAGVTQTPRYLIKTRGQQVTLSCSPISGHRSVSWYQQTPGQGLQFLFEYFSETQRNKGNFPGRFSGRQFSNSRSEMNVSTLELGDSALYLCASSPPGQSELFFGSGTQLSVL.

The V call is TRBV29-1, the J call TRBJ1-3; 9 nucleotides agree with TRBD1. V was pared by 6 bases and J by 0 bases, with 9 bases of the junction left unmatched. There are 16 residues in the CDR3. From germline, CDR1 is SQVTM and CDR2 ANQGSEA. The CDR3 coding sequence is TGCAGCGTCAGAGCCGGGACAGGGAGCTCTGGAAACACCATATATTTT. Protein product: CSVRAGTGSSGNTIYF.